This is a list of T cell receptor beta chains from one sample in a study of blood T cell repertoires in COVID-19. Repertoires were generated with immunoSEQ multiplex PCR, while TCRdb's copy carries only in-frame clones and drops some. The table lists about 200,000 clones, approximately 85% of them singletons, with around 3.3% in the top ten. Sample: peripheral blood. The origin of the receptors is a man between 60 and 75 years old with acute or convalescent COVID-19. Both conserved end residues are part of each CDR3. The D gene is left open where the match is weak. The listing skips clone size in some rows; elsewhere it reads once, few, many or a size class.

J: TRBJ2-1
D: TRBD2
size: .
V: TRBV5-6
CDR3: CASSLAGGRREQFF
DNA: TGTGCCAGCAGCTTGGCTGGCGGGAGACGTGAGCAGTTCTTC

J: TRBJ1-1
D: .
size: .
V: TRBV4-2
CDR3: CASSQDPDAAAGAFF
DNA: TGTGCCAGCAGCCAAGATCCAGACGCGGCAGCGGGAGCTTTCTTT

J: TRBJ1-4
D: TRBD1
size: .
V: TRBV14
CDR3: CASSLHRGEVATNEKLFF
DNA: TGTGCCAGCAGCCTACACAGGGGGGAAGTAGCAACTAATGAAAAACTGTTTTTT

J: TRBJ2-2
D: .
size: .
V: TRBV2
CDR3: CASTSARTGELFF
DNA: TGTGCCAGCACCAGCGCCCGGACCGGGGAGCTGTTTTTT

J: TRBJ1-5
D: TRBD1
size: once
V: TRBV2
CDR3: CASSELGTGTGTNQPQHF
DNA: TGTGCCAGCAGTGAGTTGGGCACCGGGACAGGTACCAATCAGCCCCAGCATTTT

J: TRBJ2-1
D: TRBD2
size: .
V: TRBV6-1
CDR3: CASSERALAGGNEQFF
DNA: TGTGCCAGCAGTGAAAGGGCACTAGCGGGAGGCAATGAGCAGTTCTTC

J: TRBJ1-3
D: .
size: .
V: TRBV27
CDR3: CASTSLSTGNTIYF
DNA: TGTGCCAGCACCTCACTGAGCACTGGAAACACCATATATTTT

J: TRBJ1-5
D: .
size: .
V: TRBV7-8
CDR3: CAAGGNQPQHF
DNA: TGTGCCGCAGGGGGCAATCAGCCCCAGCATTTT

J: TRBJ1-5
D: .
size: .
V: TRBV2
CDR3: CASRREDNQPQHF
DNA: TGTGCCAGCAGGAGAGAGGACAATCAGCCCCAGCATTTT

J: TRBJ1-5
D: TRBD1
size: .
V: TRBV28
CDR3: CASSPRGQGAIQPQHF
DNA: TGTGCCAGCAGTCCACGCGGACAGGGGGCGATTCAGCCCCAGCATTTT

J: TRBJ2-1
D: TRBD2
size: .
V: TRBV6-5
CDR3: CASSFPGLAGNEQFF
DNA: TGTGCCAGCAGTTTTCCGGGACTAGCGGGCAATGAGCAGTTCTTC

J: TRBJ1-2
D: .
size: .
V: TRBV9
CDR3: CASSVDPVYGYTF
DNA: TGTGCCAGCAGCGTAGATCCGGTTTATGGCTACACCTTC

J: TRBJ1-1
D: TRBD1
size: .
V: TRBV18
CDR3: CASSDGQGIGAFF
DNA: TGTGCCAGCTCGGATGGACAGGGGATTGGAGCTTTCTTT

J: TRBJ1-1
D: TRBD1
size: .
V: TRBV19
CDR3: CASRTRTGVVTEAFF
DNA: TGTGCCAGTAGAACGAGGACAGGGGTAGTCACTGAAGCTTTCTTT

J: TRBJ2-1
D: .
size: once
V: TRBV6-6
CDR3: CASSPRVDEQFF
DNA: TGTGCCAGCAGCCCTCGCGTGGATGAGCAGTTCTTC

J: TRBJ2-5
D: TRBD1
size: many
V: TRBV10-3
CDR3: CATSRQGGETQYF
DNA: TGTGCCACCTCCAGACAGGGTGGGGAGACCCAGTACTTC

J: TRBJ2-3
D: TRBD1
size: .
V: TRBV7-6
CDR3: CASSLRPGQGGTDTQYF
DNA: TGTGCCAGCAGCTTAAGGCCCGGACAGGGAGGCACAGATACGCAGTATTTT

J: TRBJ2-3
D: TRBD1
size: .
V: TRBV24-1
CDR3: CATSDWTGQADTQYF
DNA: TGTGCCACCAGTGATTGGACAGGTCAGGCAGATACGCAGTATTTT

J: TRBJ2-7
D: TRBD2
size: .
V: TRBV7-2
CDR3: CASSLSWASGDYEQYF
DNA: TGTGCCAGCAGCCTTAGTTGGGCTAGCGGGGACTACGAGCAGTACTTC

J: TRBJ2-5
D: TRBD2
size: .
V: TRBV28
CDR3: CASSLAGNFLYQETQYF
DNA: TGTGCCAGCAGTCTAGCGGGCAACTTTTTATACCAAGAGACCCAGTACTTC

J: TRBJ1-4
D: TRBD1
size: .
V: TRBV2
CDR3: CASTDRGPRKLFF
DNA: TGTGCCAGCACGGACAGGGGCCCGAGAAAACTGTTTTTT

J: TRBJ2-7
D: .
size: .
V: TRBV28
CDR3: CASKSADYEQYF
DNA: TGTGCCAGCAAATCAGCGGACTACGAGCAGTACTTC

J: TRBJ1-2
D: TRBD1
size: .
V: TRBV7-8
CDR3: CASSNRGGIYGYTF
DNA: TGTGCCAGCAGCAATAGAGGGGGCATCTATGGCTACACCTTC

J: TRBJ2-1
D: .
size: .
V: TRBV5-1
CDR3: CASSWDSVRYNEQFF
DNA: TGCGCCAGCAGCTGGGACTCAGTACGGTACAATGAGCAGTTCTTC

J: TRBJ2-3
D: TRBD2
size: .
V: TRBV10-3
CDR3: CAISERGLAGGGTDTQYF
DNA: TGTGCCATCAGTGAGCGGGGACTAGCGGGAGGGGGCACAGATACGCAGTATTTT

J: TRBJ2-7
D: TRBD1
size: .
V: TRBV6-5
CDR3: CASLDRVFYEQYF
DNA: TGTGCCAGCTTGGACAGGGTCTTCTACGAGCAGTACTTC

J: TRBJ1-6
D: .
size: .
V: TRBV29-1
CDR3: CSVRPTAGDNSPLHF
DNA: TGCAGCGTACGTCCCACCGCGGGTGATAATTCACCCCTCCACTTT

J: TRBJ1-1
D: TRBD1
size: .
V: TRBV7-6
CDR3: CASSRRTGAKGTEAFF
DNA: TGTGCCAGCAGCCGGCGGACAGGGGCTAAGGGCACTGAAGCTTTCTTT

J: TRBJ2-7
D: TRBD1
size: .
V: TRBV19
CDR3: CASAPGQGTEQYF
DNA: TGTGCCAGTGCCCCGGGACAGGGGACCGAGCAGTACTTC

J: TRBJ2-2
D: TRBD1
size: .
V: TRBV11-2
CDR3: CASRGQARTGELFF
DNA: TGTGCCAGCAGAGGACAGGCGAGAACCGGGGAGCTGTTTTTT

J: TRBJ2-7
D: .
size: .
V: TRBV25-1
CDR3: CASHNQRLAYEQYF
DNA: TGTGCCAGCCATAACCAGCGGCTCGCCTACGAGCAGTACTTC

J: TRBJ1-4
D: TRBD1
size: .
V: TRBV2
CDR3: CASSGEAGGKLFF
DNA: TGTGCCAGCAGCGGGGAGGCAGGGGGAAAACTGTTTTTT

J: TRBJ1-5
D: .
size: .
V: TRBV2
CDR3: CASKVEGGSNQPQHF
DNA: TGTGCCAGCAAAGTCGAGGGAGGTAGCAATCAGCCCCAGCATTTT

J: TRBJ2-6
D: .
size: .
V: TRBV29-1
CDR3: CSVEDFGSGANVLTF
DNA: TGCAGCGTTGAAGATTTCGGCTCTGGGGCCAACGTCCTGACTTTC

J: TRBJ2-3
D: TRBD2
size: .
V: TRBV5-1
CDR3: CASSPGLAGGRDTQYF
DNA: TGCGCCAGCAGCCCCGGACTAGCGGGAGGGCGAGATACGCAGTATTTT

J: TRBJ2-1
D: TRBD2
size: .
V: TRBV6-6
CDR3: CASRAGELNEQFF
DNA: TGTGCCAGCAGGGCGGGAGAACTAAATGAGCAGTTCTTC

J: TRBJ1-3
D: .
size: .
V: TRBV3-1/TRBV3-2
CDR3: CASSQAQNTIYF
DNA: TGTGCCAGCAGCCAAGCCCAAAACACCATATATTTT

J: TRBJ2-5
D: TRBD1
size: .
V: TRBV6-6
CDR3: CASSSGTGKETQYF
DNA: TGTGCCAGCAGTTCCGGGACAGGGAAAGAGACCCAGTACTTC

J: TRBJ2-5
D: .
size: once
V: TRBV5-5
CDR3: CASRSAGAEIETQYF
DNA: TGTGCCAGCAGATCGGCGGGGGCGGAGATAGAGACCCAGTACTTC

J: TRBJ1-3
D: .
size: .
V: TRBV19
CDR3: CASSSGGSRVGSGNTIYF
DNA: TGTGCCAGTAGTTCCGGTGGCAGCCGGGTCGGGTCCGGAAACACCATATATTTT

J: TRBJ2-7
D: .
size: .
V: TRBV6-6
CDR3: CASSYSSTIAPYEQYF
DNA: TGTGCCAGCAGTTACTCGTCGACTATAGCCCCCTACGAGCAGTACTTC

J: TRBJ1-5
D: TRBD1
size: once
V: TRBV6-2/TRBV6-3
CDR3: CASSPDRYSNQPQHF
DNA: TGTGCCAGCAGCCCGGACAGGTATAGCAATCAGCCCCAGCATTTT

J: TRBJ2-5
D: .
size: .
V: TRBV7-2
CDR3: CASSPIYGETQYF
DNA: TGTGCCAGCAGCCCCATATATGGCGAGACCCAGTACTTC

J: TRBJ2-1
D: TRBD2
size: .
V: TRBV7-3
CDR3: CASSLTPSGSRDEQFF
DNA: TGTGCCAGCAGCTTAACTCCTAGCGGGAGTCGGGATGAGCAGTTCTTC

J: TRBJ2-1
D: TRBD2
size: once
V: TRBV7-3
CDR3: CASSSRTSGRYNEQFF
DNA: TGTGCCAGCAGCTCTCGGACTAGCGGGCGTTACAATGAGCAGTTCTTC

J: TRBJ2-1
D: .
size: .
V: TRBV24-1
CDR3: CATSARGGNNEQFF
DNA: TGTGCCACCAGTGCCAGGGGCGGCAACAATGAGCAGTTCTTC

J: TRBJ2-1
D: TRBD2
size: .
V: TRBV3-1/TRBV3-2
CDR3: CASSHTSGSSYNEQFF
DNA: TGTGCCAGCAGCCACACTAGCGGGAGCTCCTACAATGAGCAGTTCTTC

J: TRBJ2-1
D: TRBD2
size: .
V: TRBV6-2/TRBV6-3
CDR3: CASSPSGRANEQFF
DNA: TGTGCCAGCAGCCCCAGCGGGAGGGCAAATGAGCAGTTCTTC

J: TRBJ2-7
D: .
size: .
V: TRBV29-1
CDR3: CSVVMGIDRSSYEQYF
DNA: TGCAGCGTTGTTATGGGAATTGACAGGAGCTCCTACGAGCAGTACTTC

J: TRBJ1-2
D: .
size: .
V: TRBV23-1
CDR3: CASSQSGIPDYGYTF
DNA: TGCGCCAGCAGTCAGTCAGGGATTCCTGACTATGGCTACACCTTC

J: TRBJ1-1
D: TRBD1
size: .
V: TRBV27
CDR3: CASSRLDRAGMNTEAFF
DNA: TGTGCCAGCAGTAGGCTGGACAGGGCTGGGATGAACACTGAAGCTTTCTTT

J: TRBJ2-1
D: TRBD2
size: .
V: TRBV19
CDR3: CASSIGLAVYNEQFF
DNA: TGTGCCAGTAGTATCGGACTAGCAGTATACAATGAGCAGTTCTTC